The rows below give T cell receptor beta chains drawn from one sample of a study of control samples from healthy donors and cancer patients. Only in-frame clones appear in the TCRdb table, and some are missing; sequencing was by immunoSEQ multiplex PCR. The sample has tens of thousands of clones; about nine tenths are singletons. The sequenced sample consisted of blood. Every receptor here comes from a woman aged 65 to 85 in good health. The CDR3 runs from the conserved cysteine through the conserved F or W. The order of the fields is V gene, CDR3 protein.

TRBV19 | CASSIAAGNSNQPQHF
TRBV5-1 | CASSLELRLAGETQYF
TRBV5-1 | CASSNDRAFSPLHF
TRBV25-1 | CASSEMTGYGYTF
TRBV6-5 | CASTPGLNYGYTF
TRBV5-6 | CASSLGQETQYF
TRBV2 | CASRYGQGASEQYF
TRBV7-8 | CASSFLRTDTQYF
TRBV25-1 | CASSVTSGRVGEKLFF
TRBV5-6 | CASSLSPAGGATEAFF
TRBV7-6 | CASSLASGASTEAFF
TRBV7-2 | CASSLGQYQPQHF
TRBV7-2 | CASSLVGSGGDTQYF
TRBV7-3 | CASSFTSGSEQFF
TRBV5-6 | CASSLRGGTTYEQYF
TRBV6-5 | CASSHQGFGNQPQHF
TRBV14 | CASSLRPGSDTQYF
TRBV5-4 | CASSFSQGGFYEQYF
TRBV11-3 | CASSLDSLTGSTGELFF
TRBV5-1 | CASSLERLGLPSRETQYF
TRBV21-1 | CASSKAKAALPNIQYF
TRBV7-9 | CASSPRGLRETQYF
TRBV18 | CASSPRIGIQGSEKLFF
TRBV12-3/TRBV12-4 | CASSPTGQGGYTF
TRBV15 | CATSRAGNSNQPQHF
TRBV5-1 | CASRQAAVQETQYF
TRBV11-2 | CASSFQRDSEQFF
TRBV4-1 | CASSLQWGQGAADTQYF
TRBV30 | CAWSSGTGVDTQYF
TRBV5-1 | CASSLTVNTEAFF
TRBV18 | CASSPETGDYEQYF
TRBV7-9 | CASTSGTGELFF
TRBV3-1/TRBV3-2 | CASSPSSPAEQYF
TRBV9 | CASSVGGENIQYF
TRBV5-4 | CAGGRGQTLYGYTF
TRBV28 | CASSSMLGGERFRSTDTQYF
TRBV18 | CASSSPGQGGNTIYF
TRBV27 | CASSPDRIYEQYF
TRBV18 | CASSPPMPDTQYF
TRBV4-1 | CASSRPGTEAFF
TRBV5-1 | CASSPNWGADSFNYGYTF